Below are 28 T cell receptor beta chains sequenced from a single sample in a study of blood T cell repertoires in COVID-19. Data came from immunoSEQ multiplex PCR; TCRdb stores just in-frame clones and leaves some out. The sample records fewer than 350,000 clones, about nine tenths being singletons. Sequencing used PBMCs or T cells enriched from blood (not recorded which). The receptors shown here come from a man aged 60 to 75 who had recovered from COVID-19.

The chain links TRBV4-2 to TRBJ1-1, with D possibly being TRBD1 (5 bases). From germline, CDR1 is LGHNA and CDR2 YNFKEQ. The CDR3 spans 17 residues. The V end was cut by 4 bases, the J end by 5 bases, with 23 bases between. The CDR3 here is CASSRTRGLTGGTEAFF. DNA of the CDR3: TGTGCCAGCAGCCGAACGAGGGGCCTCACCGGAGGGACTGAAGCTTTCTTT.

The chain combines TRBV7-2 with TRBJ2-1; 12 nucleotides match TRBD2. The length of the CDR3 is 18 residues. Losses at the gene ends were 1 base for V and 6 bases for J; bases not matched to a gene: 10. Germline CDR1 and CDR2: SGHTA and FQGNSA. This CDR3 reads CASSLVPLLAGGPNEQFF. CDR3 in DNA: TGTGCCAGCAGCTTAGTACCATTACTAGCGGGAGGACCCAATGAGCAGTTCTTC.

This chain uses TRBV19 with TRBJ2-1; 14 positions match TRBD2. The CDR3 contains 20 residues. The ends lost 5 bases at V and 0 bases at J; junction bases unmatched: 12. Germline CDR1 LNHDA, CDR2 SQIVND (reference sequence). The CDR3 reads CASSDLTSGRAFGSYNEQFF. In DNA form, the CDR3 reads TGTGCCAGTAGTGACCTGACTAGCGGGAGGGCCTTTGGCTCCTACAATGAGCAGTTCTTC.

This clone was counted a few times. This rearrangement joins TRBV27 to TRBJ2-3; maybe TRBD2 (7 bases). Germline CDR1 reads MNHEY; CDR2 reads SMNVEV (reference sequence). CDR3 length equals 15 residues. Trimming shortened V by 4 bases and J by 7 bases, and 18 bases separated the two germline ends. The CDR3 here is CASSSWGGGEHTQYF. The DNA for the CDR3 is TGTGCCAGCAGTTCTTGGGGAGGGGGTGAGCATACGCAGTATTTT.

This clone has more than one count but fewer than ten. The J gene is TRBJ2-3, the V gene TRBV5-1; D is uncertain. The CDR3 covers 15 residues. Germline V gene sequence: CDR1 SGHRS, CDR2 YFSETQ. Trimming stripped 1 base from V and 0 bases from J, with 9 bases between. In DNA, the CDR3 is TGCGCCAGCAGCTTGATGGCGGATAGCACAGATACGCAGTATTTT. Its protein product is CASSLMADSTDTQYF.

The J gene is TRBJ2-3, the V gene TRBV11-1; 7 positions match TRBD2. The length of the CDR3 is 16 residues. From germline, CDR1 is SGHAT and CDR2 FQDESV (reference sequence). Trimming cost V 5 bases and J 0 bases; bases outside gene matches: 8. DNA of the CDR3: TGTGCCAGCAGCCACCAGCTAGCGGTTAGCACAGATACGCAGTATTTT. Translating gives CASSHQLAVSTDTQYF.

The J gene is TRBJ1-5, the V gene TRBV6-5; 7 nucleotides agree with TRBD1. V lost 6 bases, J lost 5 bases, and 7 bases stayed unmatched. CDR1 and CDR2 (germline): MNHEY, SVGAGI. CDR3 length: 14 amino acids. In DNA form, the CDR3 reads TGTGCCAGCAGCCACGACAGGGTGGATCAGCCCCAGCATTTT. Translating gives CASSHDRVDQPQHF.

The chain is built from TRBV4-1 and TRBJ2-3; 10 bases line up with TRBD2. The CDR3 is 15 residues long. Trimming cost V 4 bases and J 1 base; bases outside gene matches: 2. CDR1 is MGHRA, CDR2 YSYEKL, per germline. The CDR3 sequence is CASSRLAGGTDTQYF. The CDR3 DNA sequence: TGCGCCAGCAGCCGTCTAGCGGGGGGCACAGATACGCAGTATTTT.

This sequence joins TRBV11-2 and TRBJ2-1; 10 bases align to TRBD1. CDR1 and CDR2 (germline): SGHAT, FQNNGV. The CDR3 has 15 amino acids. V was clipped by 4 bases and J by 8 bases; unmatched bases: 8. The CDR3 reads CASSSLGTGVYEQFF. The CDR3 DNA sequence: TGTGCCAGCAGCTCATTGGGGACAGGGGTTTATGAGCAGTTCTTC.

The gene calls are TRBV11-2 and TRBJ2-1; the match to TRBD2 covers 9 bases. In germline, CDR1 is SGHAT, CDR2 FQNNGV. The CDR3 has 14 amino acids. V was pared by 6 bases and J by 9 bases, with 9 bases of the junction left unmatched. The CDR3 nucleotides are TGTGCCAGCAGACGGGGCGGGAGGGATATTGAGCAGTTCTTC. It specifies CASRRGGRDIEQFF.

CDR3 protein: CASSLTGRKPQHF. The DNA for the CDR3 is TGTGCCAGCAGCTTGACAGGGAGGAAGCCCCAGCATTTT. The chain couples TRBV28 to TRBJ1-5; 7 nucleotides agree with TRBD1. This CDR3 contains 13 residues. The germline gives CDR1 MDHEN, CDR2 SYDVKM. With V trimmed by 6 bases and J by 8 bases, 7 bases remained unmatched.

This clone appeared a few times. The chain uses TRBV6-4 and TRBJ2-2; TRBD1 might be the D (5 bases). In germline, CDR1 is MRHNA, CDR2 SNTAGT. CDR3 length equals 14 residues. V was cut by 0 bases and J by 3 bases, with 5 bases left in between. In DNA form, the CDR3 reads TGTGCCAGCAGTGACTCGACAGACACCGGGGAGCTGTTTTTT. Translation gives CASSDSTDTGELFF.

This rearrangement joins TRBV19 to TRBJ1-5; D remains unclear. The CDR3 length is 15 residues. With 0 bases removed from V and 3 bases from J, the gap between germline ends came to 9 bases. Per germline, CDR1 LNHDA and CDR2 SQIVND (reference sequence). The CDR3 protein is CASSIERLPNQPQHF. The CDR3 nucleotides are TGTGCCAGTAGTATAGAGAGACTACCCAATCAGCCCCAGCATTTT.

Written as DNA, the CDR3 is TGTGCCACCAGTGACCGGGGGAGGGTCACAGATACGCAGTATTTT. The encoded protein is CATSDRGRVTDTQYF. The gene calls are TRBV24-1 and TRBJ2-3; 7 bases line up with TRBD2. The V segment lost 4 bases and the J segment 2 bases; nucleotides outside the gene matches: 5. The CDR3 is made up of 15 amino acids. Germline loops: CDR1 KGHDR, CDR2 SFDVKD.

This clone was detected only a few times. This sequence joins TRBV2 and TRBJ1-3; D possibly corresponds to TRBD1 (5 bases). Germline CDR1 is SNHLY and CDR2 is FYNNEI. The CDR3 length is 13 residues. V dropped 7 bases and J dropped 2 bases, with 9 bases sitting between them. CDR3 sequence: CASIRETGNTIYF. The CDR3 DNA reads TGTGCCAGCATCAGGGAAACTGGAAACACCATATATTTT.

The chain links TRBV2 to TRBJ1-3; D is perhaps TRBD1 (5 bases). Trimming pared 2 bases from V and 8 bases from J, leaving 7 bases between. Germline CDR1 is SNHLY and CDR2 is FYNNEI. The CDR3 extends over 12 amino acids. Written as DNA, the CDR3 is TGTGCCAGCAGTGAAACAGGCGACACCATATATTTT. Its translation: CASSETGDTIYF.

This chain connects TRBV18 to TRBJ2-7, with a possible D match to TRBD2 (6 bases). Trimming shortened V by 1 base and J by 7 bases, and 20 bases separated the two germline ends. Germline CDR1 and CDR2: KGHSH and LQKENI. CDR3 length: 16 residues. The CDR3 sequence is CASSPLGGGTVEEQYF. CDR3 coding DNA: TGTGCCAGCTCACCACTGGGTGGGGGGACCGTGGAGGAGCAGTACTTC.

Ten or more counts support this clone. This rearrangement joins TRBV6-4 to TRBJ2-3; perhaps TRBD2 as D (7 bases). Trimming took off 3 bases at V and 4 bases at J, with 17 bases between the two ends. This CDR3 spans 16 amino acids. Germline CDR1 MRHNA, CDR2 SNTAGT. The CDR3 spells CASSEQGGGPADTQYF. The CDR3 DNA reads TGTGCCAGCAGTGAACAGGGAGGGGGGCCCGCAGATACGCAGTATTTT.

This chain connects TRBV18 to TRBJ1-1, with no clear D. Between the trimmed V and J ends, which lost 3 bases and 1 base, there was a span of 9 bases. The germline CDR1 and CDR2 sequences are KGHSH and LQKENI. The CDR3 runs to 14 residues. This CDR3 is CASSPRGENTEAFF. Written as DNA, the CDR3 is TGTGCCAGCTCACCCCGCGGAGAGAACACTGAAGCTTTCTTT.

CDR3 nucleotide sequence: TGTGCCATCAGTGCCGACATCGGAAGCACAGATACGCAGTATTTT. Translating gives CAISADIGSTDTQYF. The chain links TRBV10-3 to TRBJ2-3; D is unresolved. Trimming shortened V by 4 bases and J by 0 bases, and 11 bases separated the two germline ends. The CDR3 runs to 15 residues. Germline CDR1 is ENHRY and CDR2 is SYGVKD.

For the CDR3, the DNA is TGCGCCAGCAAAACCGGGACAGGGAAAACCAACGAGCAGTACTTC. This translates into CASKTGTGKTNEQYF. The chain links TRBV5-1 to TRBJ2-7; 9 positions match TRBD1. The V segment lost 6 bases and the J segment 5 bases; nucleotides outside the gene matches: 12. CDR3 length: 15 amino acids. Germline-derived CDR1 and CDR2 are SGHRS and YFSETQ.

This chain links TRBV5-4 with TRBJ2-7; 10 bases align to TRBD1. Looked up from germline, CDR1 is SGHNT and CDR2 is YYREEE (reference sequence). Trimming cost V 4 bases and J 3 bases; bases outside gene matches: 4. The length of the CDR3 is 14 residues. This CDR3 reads CASSRGQGSYEQYF. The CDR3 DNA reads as TGTGCCAGCAGCCGGGGACAGGGGAGCTACGAGCAGTACTTC. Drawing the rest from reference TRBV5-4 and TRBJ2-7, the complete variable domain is ETGVTQSPTHLIKTRGQQVTLRCSSQSGHNTVSWYQQALGQGPQFIFQYYREEENGRGNFPPRFSGLQFPNYSSELNVNALELDDSALYLCASSRGQGSYEQYFGPGTRLTVT.

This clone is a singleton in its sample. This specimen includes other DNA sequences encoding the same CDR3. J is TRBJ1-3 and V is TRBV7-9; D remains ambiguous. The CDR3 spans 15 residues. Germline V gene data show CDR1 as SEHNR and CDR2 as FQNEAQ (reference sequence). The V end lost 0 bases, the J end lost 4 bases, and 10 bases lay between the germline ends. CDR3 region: CASSLARQRGNTIYF. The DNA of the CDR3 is TGTGCCAGCAGCTTAGCGCGGCAGCGGGGAAACACCATATATTTT.

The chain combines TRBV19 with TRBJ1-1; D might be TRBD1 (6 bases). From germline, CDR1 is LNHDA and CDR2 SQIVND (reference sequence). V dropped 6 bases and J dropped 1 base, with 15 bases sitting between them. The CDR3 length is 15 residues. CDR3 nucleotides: TGTGCCAGTAGCCCTTTACAGGGTTGGAACACTGAAGCTTTCTTT. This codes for CASSPLQGWNTEAFF.

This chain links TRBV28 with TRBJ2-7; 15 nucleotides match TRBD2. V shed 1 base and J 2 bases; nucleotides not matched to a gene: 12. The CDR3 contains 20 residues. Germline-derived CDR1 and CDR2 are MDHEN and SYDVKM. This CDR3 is CASSLLSPRGLAGGPYEQYF. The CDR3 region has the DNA TGTGCCAGCAGTTTATTGTCCCCGCGGGGACTAGCGGGAGGCCCCTACGAGCAGTACTTC. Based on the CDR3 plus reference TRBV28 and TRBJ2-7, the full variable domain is DVKVTQSSRYLVKRTGEKVFLECVQDMDHENMFWYRQDPGLGLRLIYFSYDVKMKEKGDIPEGYSVSREKKERFSLILESASTNQTSMYLCASSLLSPRGLAGGPYEQYFGPGTRLTVT.

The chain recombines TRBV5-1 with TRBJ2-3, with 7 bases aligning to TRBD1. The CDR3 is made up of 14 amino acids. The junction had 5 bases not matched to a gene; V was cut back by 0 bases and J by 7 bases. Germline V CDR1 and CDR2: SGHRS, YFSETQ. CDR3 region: CASSLDQGVNTQYF. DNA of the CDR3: TGCGCCAGCAGCTTGGATCAGGGGGTAAATACGCAGTATTTT.

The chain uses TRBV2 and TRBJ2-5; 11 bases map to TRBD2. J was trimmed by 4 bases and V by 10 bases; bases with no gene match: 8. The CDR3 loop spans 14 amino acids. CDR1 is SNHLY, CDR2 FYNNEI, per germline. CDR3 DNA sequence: TGTGCCACCGTAGCGGGAGGGCGGGGAGAGACCCAGTACTTC. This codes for CATVAGGRGETQYF.

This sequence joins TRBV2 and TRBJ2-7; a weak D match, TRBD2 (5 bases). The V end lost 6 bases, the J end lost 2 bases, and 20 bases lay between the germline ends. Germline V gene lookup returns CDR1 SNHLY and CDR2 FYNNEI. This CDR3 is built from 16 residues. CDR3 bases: TGTGCCAGCAGCCTCAACCTGGGCGGAGGTGCCTACGAGCAGTACTTC. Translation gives CASSLNLGGGAYEQYF.